This T cell receptor (beta chain) derives from a study of OX40 agonist ivuxolimab in advanced cancers. Study as a whole: Age averaged roughly 60 years (range roughly 20 to 90), and roughly 80% were male.

Germline V lookup: CDR1 SNHLY, CDR2 FYNNEI. Trimming left V 5 bases short and J 1 base short, with 11 bases between. This CDR3 has 14 amino acids. Assay: immunoSEQ multiplex PCR; the TCRdb copy retains only in-frame clones and omits some. Of around 67,000 clones listed, roughly 80% were seen once; the top ten hold 1.2%. Study-wide results and caveats: Antigen targets of the expanded peripheral T cells went undetermined.

In the case of this clone: Its specificity is unknown.

Samples of blood were obtained at baseline, on cycle 4 day 1, and on cycle 7 day 1. The source of this sequence is an adult with an advanced solid tumor such as melanoma, head and neck, liver or kidney cancer. The sequencing here drew on CD4+ or CD8+ T cells sorted from blood, taken in a trial of the OX40 agonist ivuxolimab. The chain links TRBV2 to TRBJ1-1, with a weak D call TRBD1 (6 bases). CDR3 DNA: TGTGCCAGCAGTTCGTCGGGACAGAACACTGAAGCTTTCTTT. Translating it yields CASSSSGQNTEAFF.